This T cell receptor (beta chain) derives from a study of a mutant IDH1 vaccine in newly diagnosed glioma. The overall study: Earlier treatment was radiotherapy, temozolomide, or both, with most getting both.

Libraries were prepared by immunoSEQ multiplex PCR; TCRdb keeps only in-frame clonotypes and omits some of them. This table holds approximately 31,000 clones, about four fifths found once. V was cut by 1 base and J by 5 bases, with 15 bases left in between. Germline values: CDR1 MDHEN, CDR2 SYDVKM. The CDR3 runs 16 residues. Time point described: week 35, safety follow-up. The content of each vaccine dose was 300 ug of mutant IDH1 20-mer peptide, and topical imiquimod accompanied it. New WHO grade 3 or 4 astrocytomas that were IDH1-mutant and ATRX-lost occurred in the donors. A word on this clone: The antigen is undetermined.

This specimen consisted of PBMCs, obtained from a glioma patient whose treatment included an IDH1 peptide vaccine. The clonotype originates from a woman younger than 35 with glioma. The V call is TRBV28, the J call TRBJ1-5; TRBD1 might be the D (5 bases). The CDR3 DNA follows: TGTGCCAGCAGTTTATTGGGCTTCGGGGCCTATCAGCCCCAGCATTTT. Protein sequence: CASSLLGFGAYQPQHF.